The 4 T cell receptor beta chains below all came from one sample that was sequenced in a study of shared clonotypes between healthy human individuals. Assay: immunoSEQ multiplex PCR; the TCRdb copy retains only in-frame clones and omits some. This table has just under 350,000 clones, 70% to 75% appearing once. The sample comprised memory CD4+ T cells sorted from blood. Sample subset: CD45RA-negative fraction. The receptors derive from a man aged 25 to 40 in good health.

CDR3 sequence (DNA): TGTGCCAGTAGTATCCAGCGGGAGGACGAGCAGTACTTC. It specifies CASSIQREDEQYF. This chain links TRBV19 with TRBJ2-7; 9 bases fit TRBD2. This CDR3 contains 13 residues. CDR1 LNHDA and CDR2 SQIVND come from the germline V gene (reference sequence). Germline trimming cut 3 bases from V and 5 bases from J; bases unmatched to any gene: 2.

On this clone: This clone may be a read error of a much larger clone one base away. V and J are TRBV7-8 and TRBJ2-2; perhaps D is TRBD1 or TRBD2 (5 bases each). CDR1 is SGHVS and CDR2 is FQNEAQ in the germline V gene. The CDR3 spans 15 residues. The V gene lost 6 bases and the J gene lost 6 bases, with 17 bases spanning the gap. The CDR3 spells CASRLRWGSAGELFF. The CDR3 bases are TGTGCCAGCAGACTCAGGTGGGGGTCCGCCGGGGAGCTGTTTTTT. Combining the CDR3 with reference TRBV7-8 and TRBJ2-2 gives the whole variable domain GAGVSQSPRYKVAKRGQDVALRCDPISGHVSLFWYQQALGQGPEFLTYFQNEAQLDKSGLPSDRFFAERPEGSVSTLKIQRTQQEDSAVYLCASRLRWGSAGELFFGEGSRLTVL.

V usage is TRBV29-1 and J usage is TRBJ1-1; D is ambiguous. The CDR3 contains 12 residues. V was clipped by 0 bases and J by 12 bases, with 14 bases between them. Germline loops: CDR1 SQVTM, CDR2 ANQGSEA. CDR3 sequence reads: CSVEDLKLKTFF. The CDR3 DNA reads as TGCAGCGTTGAAGACCTGAAACTTAAGACTTTCTTT. The full variable domain, its missing parts supplied by reference TRBV29-1 and TRBJ1-1, is SAVISQKPSRDICQRGTSLTIQCQVDSQVTMMFWYRQQPGQSLTLIATANQGSEATYESGFVIDKFPISRPNLTFSTLTVSNMSPEDSSIYLCSVEDLKLKTFFGQGTRLTVV.

The genes are TRBV11-3 and TRBJ2-6; D might be TRBD1 or TRBD2, each matching 5 bases. V lost 3 bases and J 4 bases, leaving 19 bases between the germline ends. From germline, CDR1 is SGHNT and CDR2 YENEEA. The CDR3 is 18 residues long. In DNA form, the CDR3 reads TGTGCCAGCAGCTTTCGTGGCAGGGAGTTGCCCGGGGCCAACGTCCTGACTTTC. This sequence encodes CASSFRGRELPGANVLTF.